Listed here are 5 T cell receptor beta chains from one sample, sequenced in a study of cytomegalovirus exposure and HLA in healthy donors (dated by TCRdb to 2017 to 2019). The library was obtained by the immunoSEQ multiplex PCR assay. For the multiplex PCR, a mixture combining 60 forward primers for TCR Vbeta segments and 13 reverse primers for TCR Jbeta segments was used. TCRdb obtained this table from immuneACCESS and retained in-frame rearrangements with V and J assigned. These tables miss some clones; where compared with another copy, unresolved V genes account for less than half of the shortfall, and the remainder is unexplained. The sample table holds about 32,000 clones. Of the sample, less than 6% is held by the ten largest clones. The sample comprised PBMCs. Source of these receptors: a female donor in good health and CMV-seronegative.

The V call is TRBV18, the J call TRBJ2-3; D is unresolved. This CDR3 comprises 16 residues. Trimming shortened V by 2 bases and J by 2 bases, and 14 bases separated the two germline ends. Germline V gene sequence: CDR1 KGHSH, CDR2 LQKENI. In DNA form, the CDR3 reads TGTGCCAGCTCACCAATACTAAATCCCCTCACAGATACGCAGTATTTT. This gives the protein CASSPILNPLTDTQYF.

The chain carries TRBV27 and TRBJ1-2; 8 bases map to TRBD1. The CDR3 sequence is 18 residues long. The junction had 17 bases not matched to a gene; V was cut back by 0 bases and J by 8 bases. The germline CDR1 and CDR2 sequences are MNHEY and SMNVEV (reference sequence). CDR3 protein: CASSLSSRDRPNLRGYTF. The CDR3 region has the DNA TGTGCCAGCAGTTTATCTTCCCGGGACAGGCCCAATTTGCGGGGCTACACCTTC.

This chain links TRBV5-1 with TRBJ2-2; 9 bases agree with TRBD1. The CDR3 spans 15 residues. The germline V gene has CDR1 SGHRS and CDR2 YFSETQ. The J segment lost 4 bases and the V segment lost 1 base, leaving 2 bases of the junction unmatched. The CDR3 protein is CASSLKDRGTGELFF. The CDR3 nucleotides are TGCGCCAGCAGCTTGAAGGACAGGGGCACCGGGGAGCTGTTTTTT.

The genes are TRBV11-2 and TRBJ1-2; 8 bases fit TRBD1. Germline V gene sequence: CDR1 SGHAT, CDR2 FQNNGV. The CDR3 has 18 residues. V dropped 5 bases and J dropped 5; count of bases not matched to a gene: 19. CDR3 DNA sequence: TGTGCCAGCAGCCCACAGGGGGAGGGTCATAGCCGGGAGTATGGCTACACCTTC. Residues: CASSPQGEGHSREYGYTF.

The chain employs TRBV7-9 and TRBJ1-6; 7 nucleotides line up with TRBD1. CDR1 and CDR2 (germline): SEHNR, FQNEAQ (reference sequence). The J segment lost 6 bases and the V segment lost 4 bases, leaving 6 bases of the junction unmatched. This CDR3 is 15 amino acids long. The CDR3 coding sequence is TGTGCCAGCAGCTCCGGGACAGCACCTAATTCACCCCTCCACTTT. This gives the protein CASSSGTAPNSPLHF.